This entry describes one T cell receptor beta chain. Without the conserved terminal phenylalanine or tryptophan, this CDR3 likely stems from a read error. The template used for profiling TCR beta VDJ and CDR3 was genomic DNA. In TCRdb, the reads were re-called with MiXCR into one record per CDR3 protein. The sample lists about 160,000 distinct CDR3 sequences; approximately 51% were seen once. These data are taken from a study of CD8+CD57+ T cells in acquired aplastic anemia. Germline CDR1 SGHRS, CDR2 YFSETQ. The CDR3 covers 12 residues. V shed 4 bases and J shed 4 bases, with 6 bases lying between them. Patients selected for sequencing had displayed CD8+CD57+ cell expansion by flow cytometry.

This TCR was sampled from a human donor with aplastic anemia. Specimen: sorted CD4+, CD8+, or CD8+CD57+ T cells (not recorded which) from PBMCs. The rearrangement joins TRBV5-1 to TRBJ2-1; no reliable D call. The CDR3 region is CASSTRYNEQFL. CDR3 nucleotides: TGCGCCAGCAGCACACGTTACAATGAGCAGTTCCTC.